A selection of T cell receptor beta chains follows, all from one sample in a study of control samples from healthy donors and cancer patients. TCRdb keeps only in-frame clones here, not all; method: immunoSEQ multiplex PCR. Here the sample spans roughly 160,000 clones, 85% to 90% being singletons. Sequenced: blood. These TCRs come from a woman aged 25 to 45 in good health. Each CDR3 is given with its conserved first and last residue. D genes are given only for firm matches. Size tells how often a clone was seen (once, few, many) or the class of an expanded clone, and some rows leave it out.

d_call clone_size j_call v_call cdr3_nt cdr3_aa
. . TRBJ1-2 TRBV9 TGTGCCAGCAGCGATCCTATAGGACTTTCGCGAGCTAACTATGGCTACACCTTC CASSDPIGLSRANYGYTF
. . TRBJ1-5 TRBV27 TGTGCCAGCAGTTTTGACAGCAATCAGCCCCAGCATTTT CASSFDSNQPQHF
TRBD1 . TRBJ1-4 TRBV24-1 TGTGCCACCAGTGATCCGAATGACAGGGAAGGGGTTGAAAAACTGTTTTTT CATSDPNDREGVEKLFF
. once TRBJ1-1 TRBV6-1 TGTGCCAGCAGTGATACGAAAGTGTTCACTGAAGCTTTCTTT CASSDTKVFTEAFF
. . TRBJ1-2 TRBV7-9 TGTGCCAGCAGCTTAGGCGCGAACACCTTAGATGGCTACACCTTC CASSLGANTLDGYTF
. . TRBJ1-5 TRBV2 TGTGCCAGCAGTGGATTGGGGGGGGTAAGCAATCAGCCCCAGCATTTT CASSGLGGVSNQPQHF
. . TRBJ2-7 TRBV28 TGTGCCAGCAGTTTGGGCAGGGAATACGAGCAGTACTTC CASSLGREYEQYF
. . TRBJ1-5 TRBV4-1 TGCGCCAGCAGCCAAGATCCAAGGGGCGCACAGCCCCAGCATTTT CASSQDPRGAQPQHF
. . TRBJ1-5 TRBV5-8 TGTGCCAGCAGCTTGGAATCATATAGCAATCAGCCCCAGCATTTT CASSLESYSNQPQHF
TRBD1 . TRBJ2-2 TRBV11-1 TGTGCCAGCAGCCTACAGGGGTTCACCGGGGAGCTGTTTTTT CASSLQGFTGELFF
. . TRBJ2-7 TRBV6-4 TGTGCCAGCAGTGACCTAGGACGATACGAGCAGTACTTC CASSDLGRYEQYF
TRBD1 . TRBJ2-3 TRBV27 TGTGCCAGCAGTTTATTGGACAGGTACACAGATACGCAGTATTTT CASSLLDRYTDTQYF
. . TRBJ2-1 TRBV7-9 TGTGCCAGCAGCTTAAACAGATACAATGAGCAGTTCTTC CASSLNRYNEQFF
. . TRBJ1-4 TRBV7-9 TGTGCCAGCAGCTTAGGGGGAGAGAATGAAAAACTGTTTTTT CASSLGGENEKLFF
. . TRBJ1-2 TRBV6-1 TGTGCCAGCAGTGAATGGGGTAACTATGGCTACACCTTC CASSEWGNYGYTF
. once TRBJ2-1 TRBV6-2/TRBV6-3 TGTGCCAGCAGCCCGGGAGATGAGCAGTTCTTC CASSPGDEQFF
TRBD1 . TRBJ2-1 TRBV4-1 TGCGCCAGCAGCGCCCGGGACAGGGCTAACACTGAGCAGTTCTTC CASSARDRANTEQFF
TRBD2 . TRBJ2-3 TRBV3-1/TRBV3-2 TGTGCCAGCAGCTCCCGGACTAGCAGGACAGATACGCAGTATTTT CASSSRTSRTDTQYF
TRBD1 . TRBJ2-3 TRBV19 TGTGCCACCAACAGGGGATATGCAGATACGCAGTATTTT CATNRGYADTQYF
. . TRBJ2-5 TRBV5-4 TGTGCCAGCAGCTTGGATGACGTCCAAGAGACCCAGTACTTC CASSLDDVQETQYF
. . TRBJ1-1 TRBV6-1 TGTGCCAGCAGTGAAGTGGTCGGGGACACTGAAGCTTTCTTT CASSEVVGDTEAFF
TRBD2 . TRBJ2-3 TRBV12-5 TGTGCTAGTGGCGTCGGAGCGGGAGTTATTATAGATACGCAGTATTTT CASGVGAGVIIDTQYF
. . TRBJ2-2 TRBV9 TGTGCCAGCAGTCACAGGGTGGCGAACACCGGGGAGCTGTTTTTT CASSHRVANTGELFF
TRBD2 once TRBJ2-3 TRBV7-8 TGTGCCAGCAGCCCAGCCGGGGGGGGCCGGGATACGCAGTATTTT CASSPAGGGRDTQYF
. . TRBJ1-2 TRBV18 TGTGCCAGCAGGGAAGCTATCCATCGTGGCACCTTGGGCTATGGCTACACCTTC CASREAIHRGTLGYGYTF
TRBD2 . TRBJ2-5 TRBV6-5 TGTGCCAGTACTAGCGGGACCCAGTACTTC CASTSGTQYF
. once TRBJ2-7 TRBV2 TGTGCCAGCATCCTAAGCCGGTGGAGCTCCTACGAGCAGTACTTC CASILSRWSSYEQYF
. . TRBJ2-7 TRBV5-4 TGTGCCAGCAGCTTGGTGTCTCCCGGACAGAGCACCTCCTACGAGCAGTACTTC CASSLVSPGQSTSYEQYF
. . TRBJ1-3 TRBV2 TGTGCCAGCAGTGAACAGGGTTCTGGTGGAAACACCATATATTTT CASSEQGSGGNTIYF
. . TRBJ2-2 TRBV19 TGTGCCAGTCGGGCGGATAACACCGGGGAGCTGTTTTTT CASRADNTGELFF
. . TRBJ1-3 TRBV2 TGTGCCAGCAGATCCCTTTCTGCCTCTGGAAACACCATATATTTT CASRSLSASGNTIYF
TRBD2 . TRBJ2-5 TRBV5-5 TGTGCCAGCAGCCCAACCTGGAGCGGGAGGGCCAAGGAGACCCAGTACTTC CASSPTWSGRAKETQYF
. . TRBJ2-6 TRBV27 TGTGCCACACGCTCCCCAATGTCTGGGGCCAACGTCCTGACTTTC CATRSPMSGANVLTF
TRBD1 . TRBJ2-1 TRBV19 TGTGCCAGTAGTATAAGGGACAGGCTGCTCTACAATGAGCAGTTCTTC CASSIRDRLLYNEQFF
. . TRBJ2-5 TRBV2 TGTGCCAGCAGTCAATTAGAGACCCAGTACTTC CASSQLETQYF
TRBD2 . TRBJ2-5 TRBV7-2 TGTGCCAGCAGCTCAGGACTAGCGGAGACCCAGTACTTC CASSSGLAETQYF
. . TRBJ1-2 TRBV7-6 TGTGCCAGCAGCTTAGCCCCGGTAGGCTATGGCTACACCTTC CASSLAPVGYGYTF